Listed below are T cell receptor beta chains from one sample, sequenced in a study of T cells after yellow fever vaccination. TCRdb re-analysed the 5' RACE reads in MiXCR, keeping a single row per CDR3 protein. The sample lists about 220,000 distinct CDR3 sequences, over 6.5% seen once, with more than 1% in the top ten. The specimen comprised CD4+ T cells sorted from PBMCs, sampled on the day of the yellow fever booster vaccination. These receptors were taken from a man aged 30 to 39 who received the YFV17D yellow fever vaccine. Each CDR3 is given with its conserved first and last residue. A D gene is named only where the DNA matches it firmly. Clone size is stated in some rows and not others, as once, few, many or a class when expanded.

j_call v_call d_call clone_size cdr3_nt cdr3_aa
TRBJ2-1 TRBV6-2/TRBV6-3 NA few TGTGCCAGCAGATTAAGTGGGTCCTACAATGAGCAGTTCTTC CASRLSGSYNEQFF
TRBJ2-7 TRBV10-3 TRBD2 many TGTGCCATCAGTGAGTCTGGCGGGAGGGCCGGCGAGCAGTACTTC CAISESGGRAGEQYF
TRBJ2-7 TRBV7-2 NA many TGTGCCAGCAGCTTAGGGGGGAGATTCTCCTACGAGCAGTACTTC CASSLGGRFSYEQYF
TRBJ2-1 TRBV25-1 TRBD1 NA TGTGCCAGCAGTGGACAGGGTAGCTCCTACAATGAGCAGTTCTTC CASSGQGSSYNEQFF
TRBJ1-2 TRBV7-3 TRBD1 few TGTGCCAGCAGCGCGACAGGGGGGGGCTATGGCTACACCTTC CASSATGGGYGYTF
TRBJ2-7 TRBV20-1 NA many TGCAGTGCTCATGGCCTTACCTACGAGCAGTACTTC CSAHGLTYEQYF
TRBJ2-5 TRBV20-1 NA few TGCAGTGCTAGAATTACGAGTCAGACCCAGTACTTC CSARITSQTQYF
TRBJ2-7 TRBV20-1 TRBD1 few TGCAGTGCTAGTATGCTTGCGAGACAGGGGATCGAGCAGTACTTC CSASMLARQGIEQYF
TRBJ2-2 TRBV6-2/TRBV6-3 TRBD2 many TGTGCCAGCAGTCGTCCAGCGGGGGAGCCCGGGGAGCTGTTTTTT CASSRPAGEPGELFF
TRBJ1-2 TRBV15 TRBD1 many TGTGCCACCAGCAGATCCGGACAGGGAAAAAGGGTCTATGGCTACACCTTC CATSRSGQGKRVYGYTF
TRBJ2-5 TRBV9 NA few TGTGCCAGCAGCGTAGATCCGGAAGAGACCCAGTACTTC CASSVDPEETQYF
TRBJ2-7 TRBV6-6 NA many TGTGCCAGCAAACGAGAATACGAGCAGTACTTC CASKREYEQYF
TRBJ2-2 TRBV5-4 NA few TGTGCCAGCAGCTTACCAGACTATAAGACCGGGGAGCTGTTTTTT CASSLPDYKTGELFF
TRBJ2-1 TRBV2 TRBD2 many TGTGCCAGCAGGGGACTAGCGGGAGGTCGCACTGAGCAGTTCTTC CASRGLAGGRTEQFF
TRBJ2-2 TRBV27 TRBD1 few TGTGCCAGCATTCGATTAGGGGGCGCTTCCGGGGAGCTGTTTTTT CASIRLGGASGELFF
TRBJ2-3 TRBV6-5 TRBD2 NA TGTGCCAGCAGTTCCACGGGGGAGGGGCAGTTGCGGTATTTT CASSSTGEGQLRYF
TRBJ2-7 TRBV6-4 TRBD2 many TGTGCCAGCAGTGAGGCGGGAGGAACCGAGCAGTACTTC CASSEAGGTEQYF
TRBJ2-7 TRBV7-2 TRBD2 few TGTGCCAGCAGCTTAGCCCGGACTAGCGGGAGTAGTTGGCTCTACGAGCAGTACTTC CASSLARTSGSSWLYEQYF
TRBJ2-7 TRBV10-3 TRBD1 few TGTGCCATCAGTGAGCCCCCGGGACAGACCTACGAGCAGTACTTC CAISEPPGQTYEQYF
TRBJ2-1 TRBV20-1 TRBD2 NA TGCAGTGCCACACCGGGACTAGCGGGAATCGATGAGCAGTTCTTC CSATPGLAGIDEQFF
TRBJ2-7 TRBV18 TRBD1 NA TGTGCCAGCTCACCCGCCGGGACAGCTTACGAGGGGCAGTACTTC CASSPAGTAYEGQYF
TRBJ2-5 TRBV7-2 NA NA TGTGCCAGCAGCGAAACTAGCACGGAGACCCAGTACTTC CASSETSTETQYF
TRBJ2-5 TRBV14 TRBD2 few TGTGCCAGCAGCCAAGAACGTTTTAGCGGGAGCTCGGAGACCCAGTACTTC CASSQERFSGSSETQYF
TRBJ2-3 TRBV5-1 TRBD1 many TGCGCCAGCAGCTACGATAAGGGACAGGGAATAGATACGCAGTATTTT CASSYDKGQGIDTQYF
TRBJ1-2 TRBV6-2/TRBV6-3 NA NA TGTGCCACCTGCCCATCGGGGTCGACCTATGGCTACACCTTC CATCPSGSTYGYTF
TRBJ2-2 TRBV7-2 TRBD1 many TGTGCCAGCAGCTTACAGGGGGCAACCGGGGAGCTGTTTTTT CASSLQGATGELFF
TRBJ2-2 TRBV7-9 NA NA TGTGCCAGCAGCCCGGGGGACAGAGAAGGCGGGGAGCTGTTTTTT CASSPGDREGGELFF